What follows are 10 T cell receptor beta chains derived from one specimen sequenced in a study of metastatic and nonmetastatic thyroid tumors. No treatment had been given to any patient before thyroid surgery. TCRdb reprocessed the PCR reads using MiXCR. Of about 34,000 clones detected, about a sixth appear once; the ten largest clones hold nearly 3.5%. The sample comprised blood. The receptor source for this set is a female donor with papillary thyroid cancer or a benign thyroid nodule (not recorded which). Some clones in this sample may be carry-over from other donors' samples.

Note on this clone: Other DNA sequences in the sample encode the same CDR3. The chain links TRBV28 to TRBJ2-1; 9 bases agree with TRBD1. With 6 bases clipped from V and 7 bases from J, the junction kept 22 bases outside the gene matches. Germline V gives CDR1 MDHEN, CDR2 SYDVKM. The CDR3 has 19 amino acids. CDR3 DNA: TGTGCCAGCAGCCAAATGGGACAGGGCGCTCGGGTAGCCGGTAATGAGCAGTTCTTC. Translated: CASSQMGQGARVAGNEQFF.

This clone was counted ten times or more. The chain joins TRBV6-6 to TRBJ2-1; TRBD2 matches at 13 bases. The CDR3 covers 17 residues. V was pared by 2 bases and J by 6 bases, with 7 bases of the junction left unmatched. Per the germline V gene, CDR1 is MNHNY and CDR2 is SVGAGI (reference sequence). CDR3 bases: TGTGCCAGCAGTTACCGCGGGACTAGCGGGATTCGCAATGAGCAGTTCTTC. Translated: CASSYRGTSGIRNEQFF.

This clone was found many times. This chain uses TRBV6-1 with TRBJ2-7; D gene unclear. Trimming left V 4 bases short and J 2 bases short, with 9 bases between. The CDR3 is made up of 13 amino acids. The germline gives CDR1 MNHNS, CDR2 SASEGT. The CDR3 sequence is CASSATVAYEQYF. The DNA for the CDR3 is TGTGCCAGCAGTGCGACTGTCGCCTACGAGCAGTACTTC.

The table lists this clone with many counts. This may arise from a read error, as a much more abundant clone is one base away. Other DNA variants within this sample encode the same CDR3. This CDR3 reads CASRTVHEQFF. CDR3 sequence (DNA): TGTGCCAGCAGGACCGTGCACGAGCAGTTCTTC. The V and J genes are TRBV12-3 or TRBV12-4 and TRBJ2-1, with unresolved D. This CDR3 has 11 amino acids. Trimming removed 6 bases from V and 10 bases from J, with 10 bases in between.

A remark on this clone: This may be a read error, as it is one base from a much larger clone. The chain has TRBV7-3 and TRBJ2-3, with 9 bases identical to TRBD2. The CDR3 totals 18 residues. The ends lost 1 base at V and 1 base at J; junction bases unmatched: 9. Germline CDR1 SGHTA, CDR2 FQGTGA. CDR3 residues: CASSLIPPRLAGTDTQYF. The CDR3 DNA reads TGTGCCAGCAGCTTAATCCCCCCGCGACTAGCGGGCACAGATACGCAGTATTTT.

The V gene is TRBV6-1, the J gene TRBJ1-2; 9 positions match TRBD1. J gave up 4 bases and V 7 bases, and 7 bases lay outside the gene matches. Germline assignment: CDR1 MNHNS and CDR2 SASEGT. This CDR3 comprises 14 residues. CDR3 residues: CASIGQGSIYGYTF. The CDR3 region has the DNA TGTGCCAGCATCGGACAGGGGTCTATCTATGGCTACACCTTC.

As concerns this clone: Just one base apart from a much larger clone, this may be a read error. This sequence joins TRBV5-1 and TRBJ2-3; the D call may be TRBD1 or TRBD2 (5 bases each). From germline, CDR1 is SGHRS and CDR2 YFSETQ. This CDR3 comprises 15 residues. CDR3 region: CASWSSLSLTGTQYF. CDR3 nucleotides: TGCGCCAGCTGGTCTAGCCTCTCCCTCACAGGTACGCAGTATTTT.

This clone has only a few counts. The chain uses TRBV15 and TRBJ2-3, with TRBD2 as a possible D gene (5 bases). CDR1 is LNHNV, CDR2 YYDKDF, per germline (reference sequence). There are 12 residues in the CDR3. Trimming removed 1 base at V and 11 bases at J, with 10 bases between. The chain's CDR3 is CATSRGTQVQYF. In nucleotides, the CDR3 is TGTGCCACCAGCAGAGGGACTCAGGTGCAGTATTTT.

By sample fraction, this clone is medium-sized. The genes are TRBV20-1 and TRBJ2-7; D remains ambiguous. This CDR3 has 14 amino acids. V was cut by 0 bases and J by 5 bases, with 14 bases left in between. From germline, CDR1 is DFQATT and CDR2 SNEGSKA (reference sequence). DNA of the CDR3: TGCAGTGCTAGAGATTATGGGGATTTCAACGAGCAGTACTTC. It specifies CSARDYGDFNEQYF.

The chain employs TRBV7-3 and TRBJ2-7; D gene uncertain. V gave up 5 bases and J gave up 2 bases, with 19 bases separating them. The CDR3 sequence is 16 residues long. Germline V gives CDR1 SGHTA, CDR2 FQGTGA. CDR3 sequence reads: CASSTRAAGETYEQYF. The CDR3 nucleotides read TGTGCCAGCAGCACAAGGGCGGCTGGCGAGACCTACGAGCAGTACTTC.